Listed below are T cell receptor beta chains from one sample, sequenced in a study of blood T cell repertoires in COVID-19. The method was immunoSEQ multiplex PCR; TCRdb's version includes in-frame clones alone and lacks a portion of them. This sample has fewer than 200,000 clones, with around 83% found just once. Source material: PBMCs or T cells enriched from blood (not recorded which). The receptors were gathered from a woman between 45 and 60 years old in a cohort exposed to, infected with or recovered from COVID-19 (not recorded which). CDR3s include the opening cysteine and the closing phenylalanine or tryptophan. D genes are given only for firm matches. Expanded clones get a size class; other rows say once, few or many, or leave the size out.

V	D	size	J	length	DNA	CDR3
TRBV19	-	-	TRBJ2-6	15	TGTGCCAGTAGTGACAGACTCTCTGGGGCCAACGTCCTGACTTTC	CASSDRLSGANVLTF
TRBV3-1/TRBV3-2	TRBD2	-	TRBJ2-3	15	TGTGCCAGCAGCCTGGGCGGGAGGGACACAGATACGCAGTATTTT	CASSLGGRDTDTQYF
TRBV6-5	-	-	TRBJ2-1	14	TGTGCCAGCAGTCCCTCCAAGACCCGGGGTGAGCAGTTCTTC	CASSPSKTRGEQFF
TRBV9	TRBD2	-	TRBJ2-1	15	TGTGCCAGCAGCCCCCAAGAGACTAGCGGTACGAGGCAGTTCTTC	CASSPQETSGTRQFF
TRBV9	TRBD2	few	TRBJ2-3	16	TGTGCCAGCAGCGCCCCGGGACTAGCGGGACAAGATACGCAGTATTTT	CASSAPGLAGQDTQYF
TRBV6-1	TRBD1	-	TRBJ2-1	15	TGTGCCAGCAGTGAAATCAGGGGGTCCCACAATGAGCAGTTCTTC	CASSEIRGSHNEQFF
TRBV19	-	-	TRBJ2-2	14	TGTGCCAGTAGTATCGCTAGGAACACCGGGGAGCTGTTTTTT	CASSIARNTGELFF
TRBV28	TRBD1	-	TRBJ1-2	14	TGTGCCAGCAGTTTACAGGGACAGTTCTATGGCTACACCTTC	CASSLQGQFYGYTF
TRBV24-1	TRBD2	-	TRBJ2-1	14	TGTGCCACCAGTGTTAGCGGGAGCGTCAATGAGCAGTTCTTC	CATSVSGSVNEQFF
TRBV3-1/TRBV3-2	-	once	TRBJ1-6	16	TGTGCCAGCAGCCATCGACGACAGATGTTAGCAACACCCCTCCACTTT	CASSHRRQMLATPLHF
TRBV27	TRBD1	-	TRBJ1-1	17	TGTGCCAGCAGTCCCCCGTCCGTCGACAGGGTGAACACTGAAGCTTTCTTT	CASSPPSVDRVNTEAFF
TRBV21-1	-	-	TRBJ2-5	15	TGTGCCAGCAGCAATTGCCGGGTCGAACAAGAGACCCAGTACTTC	CASSNCRVEQETQYF
TRBV18	-	-	TRBJ2-1	14	TGTGCCAGCTCACCACCTCAGGGGATTTATGAGCAGTTCTTC	CASSPPQGIYEQFF
TRBV7-6	-	-	TRBJ1-1	13	TGTGCCAGCAGCCCACCCGCGGGGACTGAAGCTTTCTTT	CASSPPAGTEAFF
TRBV30	TRBD1	-	TRBJ2-1	14	TGTGCCTGGAGTGTACTTCGGACAGGGTCTTATTTGTTCTTC	CAWSVLRTGSYLFF
TRBV28	TRBD1	-	TRBJ1-2	12	TGTGCCAGCAGTCTACGACAGGGTGGCTACACCTTC	CASSLRQGGYTF
TRBV7-3	-	-	TRBJ1-1	14	TGTGCCAGCAGCTTAAGTCGGGGGTCCACTGAAGCTTTCTTT	CASSLSRGSTEAFF
TRBV4-3	-	-	TRBJ2-3	15	TGCGCCAGCAGCCCGGGACAACTTCCCTCAGATACGCAGTATTTT	CASSPGQLPSDTQYF
TRBV28	-	-	TRBJ1-2	15	TGTGCCAGCAGTTTAAGGGGACAAGCTAACTATGGCTACACCTTC	CASSLRGQANYGYTF
TRBV27	TRBD2	-	TRBJ2-3	16	TGTGCCAGCAGTTTATCAGCTAGCGGGAGCGCAGATACGCAGTATTTT	CASSLSASGSADTQYF
TRBV7-2	-	few	TRBJ2-5	14	TGTGCCAGCAGCTCGAATTCGGTTGCCCAGACCCAGTACTTC	CASSSNSVAQTQYF
TRBV28	-	-	TRBJ1-5	17	TGTGCCAGCAGTTTTCTTCCTCAAGACAGGCGGAATCAGCCCCAGCATTTT	CASSFLPQDRRNQPQHF
TRBV3-1/TRBV3-2	TRBD1	-	TRBJ1-2	14	TGTGCCAGCAGCCCGGGACAGGGTCGAGCTGGCTACACCTTC	CASSPGQGRAGYTF
TRBV15	-	-	TRBJ2-3	16	TGTGCCACCAGCAGAGTTCCTAGCGAGGATCCAGATACGCAGTATTTT	CATSRVPSEDPDTQYF
TRBV5-4	TRBD1	-	TRBJ2-3	15	TGTGCCAGCAGTGCCCGGGACAGTCTGGTGAATACGCAGTATTTT	CASSARDSLVNTQYF
TRBV7-9	TRBD1	-	TRBJ1-3	18	TGTGCCAGCAGCTTATTGGGGACAGGGGGCGCTTCCGGAAACACCATATATTTT	CASSLLGTGGASGNTIYF
TRBV10-1	TRBD1	-	TRBJ1-1	13	TGCGCCAGCAGTGAAGACAGGGGGGCTGAAGCTTTCTTT	CASSEDRGAEAFF
TRBV14	TRBD2	-	TRBJ2-3	16	TGTGCCAGCAGCCTCTGGGGGGGGTCACACACAGATACGCAGTATTTT	CASSLWGGSHTDTQYF
TRBV19	-	-	TRBJ1-5	13	TGTGCCAGTAGTATGCCGGCGGGGGGCCCCCAGCATTTT	CASSMPAGGPQHF
TRBV21-1	-	once	TRBJ2-7	12	TGTGCCAGCAGCAGAAAAACTAGCGAGCAGTACTTC	CASSRKTSEQYF
TRBV7-9	-	few	TRBJ1-2	15	TGTGCCAGCAGCTTGACAGTCTCTCTTAACTATGGCTACACCTTC	CASSLTVSLNYGYTF
TRBV28	-	-	TRBJ2-2	13	TGTGCCAGCAGTACCTTGACAACCGGGGAGCTGTTTTTT	CASSTLTTGELFF
TRBV7-9	-	-	TRBJ1-2	18	TGTGCCAGCAGCTTAGCTCCCAGCCACGGCCAGGTAAACTATGGCTACACCTTC	CASSLAPSHGQVNYGYTF
TRBV7-2	TRBD1	-	TRBJ2-5	16	TGTGCCAGCAGCTTAGTGGGGACAGGGGGCCAAGAGACCCAGTACTTC	CASSLVGTGGQETQYF
TRBV7-7	-	-	TRBJ2-7	13	TGTGCTAGCAGCTTAGCCGGACAGTACGAGCAGTACTTC	CASSLAGQYEQYF
TRBV6-5	TRBD1	once	TRBJ1-2	13	TGTGCCAGCAGTCCCCTGACAGGGGGTGGCTACACCTTC	CASSPLTGGGYTF
TRBV28	-	-	TRBJ2-7	14	TGTGCCAGCCTACGATCAGGGGCGTCCTACGAGCAGTACTTC	CASLRSGASYEQYF
TRBV5-4	TRBD2	-	TRBJ2-7	18	TGTGCCAGCAGCAAACCGGGACTAGCGGGGGGGAGTCAAGACGAGCAGTACTTC	CASSKPGLAGGSQDEQYF
TRBV6-5	TRBD1	-	TRBJ1-1	16	TGTGCCAGCAGTTACAGGTCGACAGGGGTTAACACTGAAGCTTTCTTT	CASSYRSTGVNTEAFF
TRBV2	-	-	TRBJ2-5	15	TGTGCCAGTGCCCCTAACCGGCGGGGCCAAGAGACCCAGTACTTC	CASAPNRRGQETQYF
TRBV7-9	-	-	TRBJ2-5	16	TGTGCCAGCAGCTACTCCGGGACTCTGGTCCAAGAGACCCAGTACTTC	CASSYSGTLVQETQYF
TRBV19	-	-	TRBJ1-6	10	TGTGCCAGTAGTTCCGGTGACCTCCACTTT	CASSSGDLHF
TRBV5-1	-	-	TRBJ1-4	14	TGCGCCAGCAGCTTGACAGGAACTAATGAAAAACTGTTTTTT	CASSLTGTNEKLFF
TRBV30	-	-	TRBJ1-4	15	TGTGCCTGGAGTGTACGGGGGGTGACTAATGAAAAACTGTTTTTT	CAWSVRGVTNEKLFF
TRBV19	TRBD1	-	TRBJ2-3	15	TGTGCCAGTATAGGGGACAGGACTAGCACAGATACGCAGTATTTT	CASIGDRTSTDTQYF